The 2 T cell receptor beta chains given below trace back to one sample, sequenced in a study of T cells after yellow fever vaccination. TCRdb re-called the 5' RACE reads through MiXCR, storing one row per CDR3 protein. The profile covers some 320,000 distinct CDR3 sequences, with over 4% appearing a single time and 20% to 25% taken by the ten largest. The source material was PBMCs, sampled 5 days after the yellow fever booster vaccination. The receptor set was obtained from a man younger than 35 who received the YFV17D yellow fever vaccine.

As to this clonotype: This could be a read error, since a much larger clone is one nucleotide away. This chain connects TRBV6-6 to TRBJ1-5; D might be TRBD1 (6 bases). CDR3 length: 13 amino acids. Germline V gene data show CDR1 as MNHNY and CDR2 as SVGAGI (reference sequence). CDR3 protein: CASNQGTYQPQNF. Here the CDR3 DNA reads TGTGCCAGCAACCAGGGGACCTATCAGCCCCAGAATTTT.

This clonotype was observed at least ten times. The rearrangement links TRBV11-2 to TRBJ2-5, with 11 bases fitting TRBD2. Germline CDR1 reads SGHAT; CDR2 reads FQNNGV. The V segment lost 4 bases and the J segment 1 base; nucleotides outside the gene matches: 2. The CDR3 runs 15 residues. DNA of the CDR3: TGTGCCAGCAGCTCCGGGACTAGCGGCCAAGAGACCCAGTACTTC. This translates into CASSSGTSGQETQYF.